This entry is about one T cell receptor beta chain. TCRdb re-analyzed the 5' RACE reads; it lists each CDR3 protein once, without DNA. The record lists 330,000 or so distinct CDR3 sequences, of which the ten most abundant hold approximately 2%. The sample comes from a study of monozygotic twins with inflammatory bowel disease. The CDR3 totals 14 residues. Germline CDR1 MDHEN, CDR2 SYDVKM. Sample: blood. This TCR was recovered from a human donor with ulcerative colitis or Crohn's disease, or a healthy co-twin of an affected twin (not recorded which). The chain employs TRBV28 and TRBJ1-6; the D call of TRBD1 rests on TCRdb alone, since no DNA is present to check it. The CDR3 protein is CASTPGTSNSPLHF.